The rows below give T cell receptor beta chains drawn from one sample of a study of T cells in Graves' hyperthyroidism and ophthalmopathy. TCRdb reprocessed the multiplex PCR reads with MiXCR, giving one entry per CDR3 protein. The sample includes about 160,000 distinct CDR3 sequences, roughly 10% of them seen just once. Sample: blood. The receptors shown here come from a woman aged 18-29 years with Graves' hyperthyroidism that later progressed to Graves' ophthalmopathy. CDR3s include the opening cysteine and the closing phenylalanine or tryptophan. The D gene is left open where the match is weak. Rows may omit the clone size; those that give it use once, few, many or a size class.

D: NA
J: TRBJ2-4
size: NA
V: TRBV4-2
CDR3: CASSQAREETRIQYF
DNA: TGTGCCAGCAGCCAAGCCAGGGAAGAGACGCGAATTCAGTACTTC

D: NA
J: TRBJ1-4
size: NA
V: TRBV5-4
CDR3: CASSSTDENEKLFF
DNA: TGTGCCAGCAGCTCGACAGATGAGAATGAAAAACTGTTTTTT

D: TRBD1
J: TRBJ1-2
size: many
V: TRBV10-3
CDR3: CAIRSSGTGGYGYTF
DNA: TGTGCCATCAGAAGCTCCGGGACAGGGGGCTATGGCTACACCTTC

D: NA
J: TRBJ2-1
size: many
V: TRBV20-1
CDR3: CSARWLLGNEQFF
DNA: TGCAGTGCTAGATGGCTGTTAGGCAATGAGCAGTTCTTC

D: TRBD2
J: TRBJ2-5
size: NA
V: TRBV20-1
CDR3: CSARWASGPMGETQYF
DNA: TGCAGTGCTAGATGGGCTAGCGGACCTATGGGGGAGACCCAGTACTTC

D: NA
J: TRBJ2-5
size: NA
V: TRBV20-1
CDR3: CSGYSIDEGGETQYF
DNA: TGCAGTGGATACTCCATTGACGAAGGGGGAGAGACCCAGTACTTC

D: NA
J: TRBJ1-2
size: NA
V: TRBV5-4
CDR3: CASSQPMGSNYGYTF
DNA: TGTGCCAGCAGCCAACCAATGGGATCTAACTATGGCTACACCTTC

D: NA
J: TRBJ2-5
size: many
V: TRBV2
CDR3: CASSYSSEAQYF
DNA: TGTGCCAGCAGTTATAGCTCAGAGGCCCAGTACTTC

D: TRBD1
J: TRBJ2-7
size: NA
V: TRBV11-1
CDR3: CASSLEGAGYYEQYF
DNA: TGTGCCAGCAGCCTTGAGGGGGCGGGCTACTACGAGCAGTACTTC

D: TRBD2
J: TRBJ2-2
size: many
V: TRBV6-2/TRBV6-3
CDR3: CASSPHTSGQNTGELFF
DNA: TGTGCCAGCAGCCCTCATACTAGCGGACAGAACACCGGGGAGCTGTTTTTT

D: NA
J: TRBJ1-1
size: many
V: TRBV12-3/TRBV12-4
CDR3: CASRTTGFDTEAFF
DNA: TGTGCCAGCCGAACCACCGGATTTGACACTGAAGCTTTCTTT

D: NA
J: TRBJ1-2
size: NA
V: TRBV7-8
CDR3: CANSSGRGGLNYGYTF
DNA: TGTGCCAACAGTTCGGGGCGGGGGGGCTTGAACTATGGCTACACCTTC

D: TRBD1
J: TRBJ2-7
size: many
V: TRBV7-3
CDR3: CASSSVDRPHEQYF
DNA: TGTGCCAGCAGCTCGGTGGACAGGCCCCACGAGCAGTACTTC

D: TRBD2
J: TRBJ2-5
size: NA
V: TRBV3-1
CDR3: CASSQDRGLVGETQYF
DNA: TGTGCCAGCAGCCAAGATAGGGGACTAGTTGGGGAGACCCAGTACTTC

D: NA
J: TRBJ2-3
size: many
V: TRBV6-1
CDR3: CASSGRSFGGAGDTQYF
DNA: TGTGCCAGCAGTGGACGGTCGTTCGGCGGGGCGGGGGATACGCAGTATTTT

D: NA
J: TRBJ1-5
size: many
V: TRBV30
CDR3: CAWSVALNQPQHF
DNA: TGTGCCTGGAGTGTAGCCCTCAATCAGCCCCAGCATTTT

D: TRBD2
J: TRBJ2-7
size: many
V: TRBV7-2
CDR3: CASSLASGARSYEQYF
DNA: TGTGCCAGCAGCTTAGCAAGCGGGGCCCGCTCCTACGAGCAGTACTTC

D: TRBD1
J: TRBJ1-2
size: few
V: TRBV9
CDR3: CASSPVGQGAYGYTF
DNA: TGTGCCAGCAGCCCCGTGGGACAGGGGGCCTATGGCTACACCTTC

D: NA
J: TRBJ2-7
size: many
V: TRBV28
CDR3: CASSLPVSPGVSLTYEQYF
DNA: TGTGCCAGCAGTTTACCCGTTTCACCAGGGGTTTCTTTGACCTACGAGCAGTACTTC

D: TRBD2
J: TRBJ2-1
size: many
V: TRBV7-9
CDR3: CASSLLAGEVFNEQFF
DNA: TGTGCCAGCAGCTTATTAGCGGGAGAGGTATTTAATGAGCAGTTCTTC

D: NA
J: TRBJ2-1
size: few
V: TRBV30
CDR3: CAWSDIGVPSPDEQFF
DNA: TGTGCCTGGAGTGATATAGGGGTTCCCTCACCCGATGAGCAGTTCTTC

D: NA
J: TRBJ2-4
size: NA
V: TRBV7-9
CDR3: CASSASTRPGAIQYF
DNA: TGTGCCAGCAGCGCCTCCACGCGGCCCGGGGCCATTCAGTACTTC

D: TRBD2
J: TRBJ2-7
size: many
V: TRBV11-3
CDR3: CASSHLGGTSGRKEQYF
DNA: TGTGCCAGCAGCCATCTAGGAGGGACTAGCGGGAGAAAAGAGCAGTACTTC

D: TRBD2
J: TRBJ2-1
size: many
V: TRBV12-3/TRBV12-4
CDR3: CASSLGLEERYNEQFF
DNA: TGCGCCAGCAGCCTAGGACTAGAAGAAAGATACAATGAGCAGTTCTTC

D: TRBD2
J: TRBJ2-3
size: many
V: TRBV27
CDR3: CASSLLYSGSGTDTQYF
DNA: TGTGCCAGCAGTTTACTCTATAGCGGGAGTGGTACAGATACGCAGTATTTT

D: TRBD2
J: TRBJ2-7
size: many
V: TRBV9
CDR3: CASSGDERDYEQYF
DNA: TGTGCCAGCAGCGGAGACGAGCGGGACTACGAGCAGTACTTC

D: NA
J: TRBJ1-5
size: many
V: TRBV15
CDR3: CATSPYGGSGNQPQHF
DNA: TGTGCCACCAGCCCCTATGGAGGGTCGGGCAATCAGCCCCAGCATTTT

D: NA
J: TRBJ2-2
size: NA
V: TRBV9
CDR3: CASSVRANTGELFF
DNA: TGTGCCAGCAGCGTCAGGGCGAACACCGGGGAGCTGTTTTTT

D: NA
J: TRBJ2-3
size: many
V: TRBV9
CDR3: CASSVTVFTDTQYF
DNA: TGTGCCAGCAGCGTGACGGTGTTCACAGATACGCAGTATTTT

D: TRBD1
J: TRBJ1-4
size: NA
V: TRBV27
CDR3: CASSFLGQQNEKLFF
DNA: TGTGCCAGCAGTTTTTTGGGACAGCAAAATGAAAAACTGTTTTTT

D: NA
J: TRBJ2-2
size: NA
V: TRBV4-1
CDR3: CASSQETGSDGELFF
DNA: TGCGCCAGCAGCCAAGAGACAGGTTCGGACGGGGAGCTGTTTTTT

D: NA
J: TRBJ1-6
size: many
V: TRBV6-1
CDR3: CASSELGQGNSPLHF
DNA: TGTGCCAGCAGTGAATTGGGGCAGGGTAATTCACCCCTCCACTTT

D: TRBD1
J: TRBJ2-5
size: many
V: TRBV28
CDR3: CASSLRTGVGETQYF
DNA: TGTGCCAGCAGTTTGAGGACAGGGGTTGGAGAGACCCAGTACTTC

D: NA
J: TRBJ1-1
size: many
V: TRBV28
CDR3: CASSFPRGPNTEAFF
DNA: TGTGCCAGCAGTTTCCCGAGGGGTCCCAACACTGAAGCTTTCTTT

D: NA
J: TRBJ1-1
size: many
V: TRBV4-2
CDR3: CASSQDLGSNTEAFF
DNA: TGTGCCAGCAGCCAAGATCTCGGGTCGAACACTGAAGCTTTCTTT

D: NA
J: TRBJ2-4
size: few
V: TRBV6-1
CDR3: CASSEARRENIQYF
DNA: TGTGCCAGCAGTGAAGCGCGCCGGGAAAACATTCAGTACTTC

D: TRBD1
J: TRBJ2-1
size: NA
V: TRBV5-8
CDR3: CASRPDRAYNEQFF
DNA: TGTGCCAGCCGCCCCGACAGGGCCTACAATGAGCAGTTCTTC

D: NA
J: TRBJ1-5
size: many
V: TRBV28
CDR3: CASSFRNKRGTGQPQHF
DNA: TGTGCCAGCAGCTTTCGGAATAAGCGGGGTACGGGTCAGCCCCAGCATTTT

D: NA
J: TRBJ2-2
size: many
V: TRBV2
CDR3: CASSAETANTGELFF
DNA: TGTGCCAGCAGTGCCGAGACCGCGAACACCGGGGAGCTGTTTTTT

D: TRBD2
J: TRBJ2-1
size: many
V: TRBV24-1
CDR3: CATSEAETSGRTNEQFF
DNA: TGTGCCACCAGTGAGGCGGAAACTAGCGGGAGGACCAATGAGCAGTTCTTC

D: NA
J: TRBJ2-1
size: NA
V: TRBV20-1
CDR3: CSARGSASDYNEQFF
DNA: TGCAGTGCTAGAGGATCGGCTAGCGATTACAATGAGCAGTTCTTC

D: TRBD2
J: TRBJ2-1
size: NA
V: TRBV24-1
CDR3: CATSVGLAGSYNEQFF
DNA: TGTGCCACCAGTGTAGGACTAGCGGGGTCATACAATGAGCAGTTCTTC

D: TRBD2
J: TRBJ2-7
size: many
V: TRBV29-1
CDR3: CSVREGRAYEQYF
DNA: TGCAGCGTTAGGGAGGGTAGAGCCTACGAGCAGTACTTC

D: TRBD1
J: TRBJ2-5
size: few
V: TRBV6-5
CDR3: CASSYGQGGETQYF
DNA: TGTGCCAGCAGTTACGGACAGGGTGGGGAGACCCAGTACTTC

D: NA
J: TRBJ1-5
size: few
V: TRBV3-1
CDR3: CASIPYQHF
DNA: TGTGCCAGCATCCCCTATCAGCATTTT

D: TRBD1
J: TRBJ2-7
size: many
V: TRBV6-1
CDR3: CASSEEGQNYEQYF
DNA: TGTGCCAGCAGTGAAGAGGGACAGAACTACGAGCAGTACTTC

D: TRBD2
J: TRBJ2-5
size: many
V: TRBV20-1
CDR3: CSARGGGSSLETQYF
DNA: TGCAGTGCTAGAGGGGGCGGGAGCTCGTTAGAGACCCAGTACTTC

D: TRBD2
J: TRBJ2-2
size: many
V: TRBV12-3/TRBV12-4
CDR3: CASTPGLGLTGELFF
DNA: TGTGCCAGCACTCCGGGACTAGGATTAACCGGGGAGCTGTTTTTT

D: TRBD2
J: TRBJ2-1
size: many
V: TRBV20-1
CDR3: CSARIGTSGNNEQFF
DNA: TGCAGTGCTAGAATCGGGACTAGCGGGAACAATGAGCAGTTCTTC

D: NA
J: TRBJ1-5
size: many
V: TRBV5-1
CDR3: CASSIVKGGNSNQPQHF
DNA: TGCGCCAGCAGCATCGTGAAGGGAGGGAATAGCAATCAGCCCCAGCATTTT

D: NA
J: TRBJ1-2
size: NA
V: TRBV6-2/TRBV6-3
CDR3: CASSLDPNYVYTF
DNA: TGTGCCAGCAGTCTAGACCCTAACTATGTCTACACCTTC

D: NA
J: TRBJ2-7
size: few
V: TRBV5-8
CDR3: CASSSSAGESFGEQYF
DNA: TGTGCCAGCAGCTCCTCGGCAGGCGAAAGCTTTGGCGAGCAGTACTTC

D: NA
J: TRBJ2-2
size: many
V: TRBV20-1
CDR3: CSALLVEKDTGELFF
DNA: TGCAGTGCTCTTTTAGTAGAAAAGGACACCGGGGAGCTGTTTTTT

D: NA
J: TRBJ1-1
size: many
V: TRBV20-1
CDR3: CSAIVIGDKNTEAFF
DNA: TGCAGTGCTATAGTTATCGGGGACAAGAACACTGAAGCTTTCTTT